This record covers a single T cell receptor beta chain. The antigen it binds to is not known. Base-call qualities are not available, and no considerably larger clone is one nucleotide away. The data stem from a study of CD8 T cells in Susac syndrome (dated by TCRdb to the late 2010s). For the wider study: Repertoire sequencing was used to test whether CD8+ T cell activation and differentiation in Susac syndrome was antigen driven. The clonality of the CD8+ T cell repertoire was compared across approximately 12 healthy donors, some 14 Susac syndrome patients and under 18 multiple sclerosis patients.

The research as a whole found: The TCR sequencing and HLA analysis was acknowledged to have included a relatively small number of individuals.

RNA was extracted with the RNeasy kit and about 0.5 to 1 ug was reverse transcribed using random hexamers. The immunoSEQ multiplex PCR assay, which covers 54 Vbeta and 13 Jbeta segments, was used to amplify TCR beta CDR3 regions. To correct PCR amplification bias, a synthetic template baseline was used for both primer optimization and computational correction. In the source study's methods: Reads were assigned to V, D and J genes according to IMGT and analyzed in immunoSEQ Analyzer, with only productive sequences retained. Clonality was calculated as one minus the Shannon entropy normalized by log2 of the number of productive unique sequences. Public and private clones were assessed among the 100 most prevalent clones of each patient and control. Susac-specific clones were defined as absent from healthy and MS cohorts, 850 to 1,300 published viral clones and other ImmuneACCESS disease sequences. TCRdb trimmed the raw reads at Q25, called clones with MiXCR and kept productive beta chains. Every entry covers one CDR3 protein and lists the most common genes and DNA from its rows. The V and J calls, along with clone size, are taken from TCRdb and not from the paper's own processing. The sample contains 150,000 or so distinct CDR3 sequences, around 95% of them found a single time. 0.14% to 0.15% of the sample belongs to the ten largest clones.

The germline V gene (reference sequence) supplies CDR1 MNHNY and CDR2 SVGAGI. The V end gives up 6 bases and the J end 5 bases, leaving 10 bases in the junction not matched to a gene. The CDR3, from cysteine to phenylalanine, totals 15 residues. Only the CDR3 part of the read is kept: 45 bases, read in frame from the first base. High-throughput TCR beta sequencing profiled peripheral blood CD8+ and CD4+ T cells from healthy donors, Susac syndrome patients and multiple sclerosis patients. The multiple sclerosis controls were treatment-naive patients who had stable or active relapsing-remitting disease and met the revised McDonald criteria. Bulk CD8+ and CD4+ T cells were purified magnetically by negative isolation, whereas CD8+ TEMRA cells were enriched by FACS. Blood was collected in EDTA tubes and processed within 24 hours, with PBMCs isolated through density gradient centrifugation. PBMCs intended for TCR sequencing were frozen in liquid nitrogen and were later thawed in a 37 degrees C water bath. Purity of sorted or isolated CD4+, CD8+ and CD8+ TEMRA cells was at least 90%.

Sequenced material: CD8+ T cells from PBMCs. In this chain, TRBV6-6 is recombined with TRBJ2-7, and 10 junctional nucleotides match TRBD1. The sequence derives from a human donor with multiple sclerosis. Here the CDR3 is given as CASSYPGQGRDEQYF. DNA sequence: TGTGCCAGCAGCTATCCGGGACAGGGGAGAGACGAGCAGTACTTC.